One sample yielded the 19 T cell receptor beta chains listed below, sequenced in a study of blood T cell repertoires in COVID-19. TCRdb's table, derived via immunoSEQ multiplex PCR, lists solely in-frame clones and lacks some. The sample lists approximately 470,000 clones; about nine tenths were seen once. What was sequenced was PBMCs or T cells enriched from blood (not recorded which). These receptors were collected from a woman under 30 who had recovered from COVID-19.

The V and J genes are TRBV9 and TRBJ2-7, with D uncertain. CDR1 is SGDLS and CDR2 is YYNGEE in the germline V gene. The V gene lost 0 bases and the J gene lost 3 bases, with 7 bases spanning the gap. This CDR3 spans 13 amino acids. The CDR3 DNA follows: TGTGCCAGCAGCGTAGTGAGGCACTACGAGCAGTACTTC. It codes for CASSVVRHYEQYF.

The chain employs TRBV29-1 and TRBJ2-7; 7 nucleotides line up with TRBD1. V lost 4 bases and J lost 0; bases outside the gene matches: 6. The CDR3 length is 14 residues. Germline V gene sequence: CDR1 SQVTM, CDR2 ANQGSEA. The CDR3 nucleotides read TGCAGCGTTGGGACAGGTGGAATCTCCTACGAGCAGTACTTC. This gives the protein CSVGTGGISYEQYF.

V is TRBV24-1 and J is TRBJ2-7; no clear D. V was pared by 9 bases and J by 4 bases, with 21 bases between. The CDR3 totals 15 residues. CDR1 and CDR2 from the germline V gene are KGHDR and SFDVKD. CDR3 amino acids: CATGWVYRGSYEQYF. The CDR3 bases are TGTGCCACCGGTTGGGTGTATCGAGGTAGTTACGAGCAGTACTTC.

The rearrangement links TRBV24-1 to TRBJ1-4, with a possible D match to TRBD1 (5 bases). With 3 bases removed from V and 2 bases from J, the gap between germline ends came to 6 bases. The CDR3 totals 14 residues. CDR1 is KGHDR, CDR2 SFDVKD, per germline. CDR3 DNA sequence: TGTGCCACCAGTGATGGGGGGACTAATGAAAAACTGTTTTTT. This sequence encodes CATSDGGTNEKLFF.

This clone has just a few counts. J is TRBJ1-6 and V is TRBV2; D unresolved. Germline values: CDR1 SNHLY, CDR2 FYNNEI. The CDR3 totals 14 residues. The V end lost 5 bases, the J end lost 9 bases, and 14 bases lay between the germline ends. The CDR3 sequence is CASSSGPTGSPLHF. In nucleotides, the CDR3 is TGTGCCAGCAGTTCCGGCCCCACGGGTTCACCCCTCCACTTT.

The rearrangement uses TRBV5-1 and TRBJ2-7; the match to TRBD1 covers 10 bases. The CDR3 runs to 17 residues. CDR1 SGHRS and CDR2 YFSETQ come from the germline V gene. V shed 4 bases, J shed 0 bases, and the junction held 10 bases outside the gene matches. The CDR3 region is CASSPLPGQGPSYEQYF. Here the CDR3 DNA reads TGCGCCAGCAGCCCACTACCGGGACAGGGGCCCTCCTACGAGCAGTACTTC.

The chain joins TRBV2 to TRBJ1-5, with 7 bases lining up with TRBD1. CDR1 and CDR2 (germline): SNHLY, FYNNEI. This CDR3 spans 15 amino acids. V was pared by 4 bases and J by 7 bases, with 10 bases of the junction left unmatched. CDR3 bases: TGTGCCAGCAGTGGCTTTACAGGGGAGGAACAGCCCCAGCATTTT. Its translation is CASSGFTGEEQPQHF.

This clone occurred a few times. The V gene is TRBV11-2, the J gene TRBJ1-1; D might be TRBD1 (5 bases). The CDR3 is 19 residues long. The germline V gene has CDR1 SGHAT and CDR2 FQNNGV. V was trimmed by 5 bases and J by 2 bases, leaving 27 bases between them. This CDR3 reads CASSALAGSGEWGNTEAFF. The CDR3 bases are TGTGCCAGCAGCGCCCTTGCGGGCTCGGGGGAATGGGGAAACACTGAAGCTTTCTTT.

V usage is TRBV30 and J usage is TRBJ2-3; 13 nucleotides line up with TRBD2. CDR3 size: 15 residues. Per germline, CDR1 GTSNPN and CDR2 SVGIG (reference sequence). V lost 3 bases to trimming and J lost 6 bases; unmatched junction nucleotides: 6. As DNA, the CDR3 is TGTGCCTGGAGAACCGAGACTAGCGGGGGGGATACGCAGTATTTT. Translation gives CAWRTETSGGDTQYF.

This clone occurred once. The J gene is TRBJ2-5, the V gene TRBV9; the match to TRBD1 covers 7 bases. The CDR3 loop spans 13 amino acids. J lost 5 bases, V lost 0 bases, and 1 base had no gene match. Germline V gene sequence: CDR1 SGDLS, CDR2 YYNGEE. This chain's CDR3 is CASSVEGAETQYF. The CDR3 DNA is TGTGCCAGCAGCGTAGAGGGGGCGGAGACCCAGTACTTC. The full variable domain, with the rest looked up from reference TRBV9 and TRBJ2-5, is DSGVTQTPKHLITATGQRVTLRCSPRSGDLSVYWYQQSLDQGLQFLIQYYNGEERAKGNILERFSAQQFPDLHSELNLSSLELGDSALYFCASSVEGAETQYFGPGTRLLVL.

CDR3 loop: CASTGTGKSEQFF. The CDR3 coding sequence is TGTGCCAGCACCGGGACAGGGAAGAGTGAGCAGTTCTTC. The chain employs TRBV27 and TRBJ2-1; 9 bases line up with TRBD1. V lost 7 bases and J lost 9; bases outside the gene matches: 7. This CDR3 is 13 amino acids long. CDR1 is MNHEY and CDR2 is SMNVEV in the germline V gene (reference sequence).

The genes are TRBV12-5 and TRBJ2-7; 7 bases agree with TRBD2. V shed 7 bases and J 3 bases; nucleotides not matched to a gene: 12. This CDR3 region has 15 residues. Germline V gene lookup returns CDR1 LGHNT and CDR2 FRNRAP. Here the CDR3 DNA reads TGTGCTAGTGCCCCTCGGGGGGACCCCATCTACGAGCAGTACTTC. Amino acid sequence: CASAPRGDPIYEQYF.

The V and J genes are TRBV7-2 and TRBJ1-1, with 10 nucleotides matching TRBD1. Germline V gene data show CDR1 as SGHTA and CDR2 as FQGNSA. CDR3 length equals 18 residues. V shed 1 base and J 1 base; nucleotides not matched to a gene: 9. The chain's CDR3 is CASSLDPGTGAANTEAFF. In DNA, the CDR3 is TGTGCCAGCAGCTTAGATCCGGGGACAGGGGCCGCGAACACTGAAGCTTTCTTT.

The DNA of the CDR3 is TGTGCCAGCAGTCCCACTGCCTATGGCTACACCTTC. It specifies CASSPTAYGYTF. This chain connects TRBV2 to TRBJ1-2; D unclear. CDR1 and CDR2 from the germline V gene are SNHLY and FYNNEI. Trimming removed 5 bases from V and 4 bases from J, with 8 bases in between. The CDR3 totals 12 residues.

This chain connects TRBV30 to TRBJ2-7; TRBD2 might be the D (6 bases). CDR3 length: 11 residues. With 5 bases removed from V and 3 bases from J, the gap between germline ends came to 8 bases. Per the germline V gene, CDR1 is GTSNPN and CDR2 is SVGIG (reference sequence). The CDR3, as DNA: TGTGCCTGGCGACTAGTCTACGAGCAGTACTTC. It codes for CAWRLVYEQYF.

This clone was observed a handful of times. The rearrangement links TRBV5-5 to TRBJ2-3, with a tentative D call TRBD1 (6 bases). V was shortened by 3 bases and J by 6 bases, with 11 bases between the two germline ends. The CDR3 has 13 residues. Per the germline V gene, CDR1 is SGHKS and CDR2 is YYEKEE (reference sequence). This CDR3 reads CASSWGTGDTQYF. The CDR3 DNA reads as TGTGCCAGCAGCTGGGGAACAGGGGATACGCAGTATTTT.

This rearrangement joins TRBV30 to TRBJ2-3, with a possible D match to TRBD2 (6 bases). V gave up 3 bases and J gave up 1 base, with 11 bases separating them. CDR1 and CDR2 from the germline V gene are GTSNPN and SVGIG (reference sequence). The CDR3 extends over 14 amino acids. In DNA, the CDR3 is TGTGCCTGGAGGCCAACGGGGGGCACAGATACGCAGTATTTT. Translating it yields CAWRPTGGTDTQYF.

The chain joins TRBV13 to TRBJ1-3, with D possibly TRBD1 on 6 matching bases. V lost 6 bases and J 4 bases, leaving 19 bases between the germline ends. In germline, CDR1 is PRHDT, CDR2 FYEKMQ (reference sequence). CDR3 length: 16 amino acids. CDR3 sequence reads: CASRTTGTKQGNTIYF. The DNA of the CDR3 is TGTGCCAGCAGAACAACAGGGACCAAGCAGGGAAACACCATATATTTT.

The chain employs TRBV2 and TRBJ1-5; D is uncertain. The CDR3 runs to 15 residues. The germline CDR1 and CDR2 sequences are SNHLY and FYNNEI. V lost 4 bases, J lost 4 bases, and 14 bases lay in between. CDR3 sequence reads: CASSVGMSGNQPQHF. In nucleotides, the CDR3 is TGTGCCAGCAGTGTCGGCATGTCCGGGAATCAGCCCCAGCATTTT.